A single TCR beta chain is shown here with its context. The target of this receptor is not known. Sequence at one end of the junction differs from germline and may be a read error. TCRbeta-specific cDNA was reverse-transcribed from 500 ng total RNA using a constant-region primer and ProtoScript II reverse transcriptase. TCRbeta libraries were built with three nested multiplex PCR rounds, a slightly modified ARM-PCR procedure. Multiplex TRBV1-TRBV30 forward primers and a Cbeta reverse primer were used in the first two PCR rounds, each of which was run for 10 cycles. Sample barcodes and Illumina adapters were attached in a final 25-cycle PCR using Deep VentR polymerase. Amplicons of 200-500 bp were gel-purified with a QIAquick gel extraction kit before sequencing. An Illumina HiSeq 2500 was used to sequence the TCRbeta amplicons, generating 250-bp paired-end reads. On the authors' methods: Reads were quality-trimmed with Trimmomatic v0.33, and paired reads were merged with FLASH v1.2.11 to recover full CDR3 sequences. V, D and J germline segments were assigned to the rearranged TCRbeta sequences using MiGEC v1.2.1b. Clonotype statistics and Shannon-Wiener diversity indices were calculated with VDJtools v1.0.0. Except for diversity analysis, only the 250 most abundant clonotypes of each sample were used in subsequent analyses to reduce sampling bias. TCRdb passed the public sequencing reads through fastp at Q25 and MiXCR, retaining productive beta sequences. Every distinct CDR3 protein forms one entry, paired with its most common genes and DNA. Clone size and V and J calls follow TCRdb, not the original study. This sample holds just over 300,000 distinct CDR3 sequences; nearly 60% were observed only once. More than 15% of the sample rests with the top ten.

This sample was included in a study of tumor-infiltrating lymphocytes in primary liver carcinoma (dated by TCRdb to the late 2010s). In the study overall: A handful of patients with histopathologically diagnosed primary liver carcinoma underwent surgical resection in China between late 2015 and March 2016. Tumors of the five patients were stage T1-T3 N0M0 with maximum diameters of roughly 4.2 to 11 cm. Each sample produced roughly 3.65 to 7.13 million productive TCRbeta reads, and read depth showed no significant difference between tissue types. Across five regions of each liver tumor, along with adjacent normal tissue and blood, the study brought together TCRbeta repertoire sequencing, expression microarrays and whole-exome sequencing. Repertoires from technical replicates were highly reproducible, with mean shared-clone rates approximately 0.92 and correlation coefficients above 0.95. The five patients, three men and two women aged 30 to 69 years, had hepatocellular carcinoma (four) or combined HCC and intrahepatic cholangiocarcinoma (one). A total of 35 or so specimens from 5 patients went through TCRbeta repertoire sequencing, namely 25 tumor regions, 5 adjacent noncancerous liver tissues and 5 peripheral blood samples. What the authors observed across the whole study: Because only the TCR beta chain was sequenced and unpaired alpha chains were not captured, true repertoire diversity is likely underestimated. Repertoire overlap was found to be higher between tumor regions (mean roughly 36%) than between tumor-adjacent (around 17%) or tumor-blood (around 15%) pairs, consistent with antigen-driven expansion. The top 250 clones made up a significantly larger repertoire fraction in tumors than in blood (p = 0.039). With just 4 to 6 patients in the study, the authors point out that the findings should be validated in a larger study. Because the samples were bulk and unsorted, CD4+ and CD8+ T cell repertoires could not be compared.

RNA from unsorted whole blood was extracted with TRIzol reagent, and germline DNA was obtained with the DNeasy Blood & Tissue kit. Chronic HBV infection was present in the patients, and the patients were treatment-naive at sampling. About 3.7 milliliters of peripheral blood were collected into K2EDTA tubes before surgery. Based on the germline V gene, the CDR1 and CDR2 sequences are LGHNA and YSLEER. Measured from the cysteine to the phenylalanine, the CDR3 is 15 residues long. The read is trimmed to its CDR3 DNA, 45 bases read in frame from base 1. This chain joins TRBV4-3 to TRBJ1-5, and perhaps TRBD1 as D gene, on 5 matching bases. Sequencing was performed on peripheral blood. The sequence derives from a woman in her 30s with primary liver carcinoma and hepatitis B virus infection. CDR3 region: CATSHVGGAGQPQHF. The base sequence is TGCGCCACCAGCCATGTTGGAGGGGCTGGCCAGCCCCAGCATTTT.